The 21 T cell receptor beta chains reported below all come from one sample, sequenced in a study of technical replicates of blood from a handful of donors. This table comes from immunoSEQ multiplex PCR, and its TCRdb copy is limited to in-frame clones, with some not included. The repertoire holds about 68,000 clones, with 95% to 98% as singletons. The material sequenced was T cells isolated from PBMCs. These receptor sequences come from a human donor in good health.

Of note for this clone: The same CDR3 arises from other DNA sequences in this sample as well. The chain couples TRBV28 to TRBJ2-7, with D hard to call. The germline V gene has CDR1 MDHEN and CDR2 SYDVKM. Trimming shortened V by 5 bases and J by 0 bases, and 5 bases separated the two germline ends. This CDR3 region has 12 residues. The CDR3 loop reads CASSPNSYEQYF. CDR3 sequence (DNA): TGTGCCAGCAGTCCTAACTCCTACGAGCAGTACTTC. The variable domain in full, with the rest retrieved from reference TRBV28 and TRBJ2-7, is DVKVTQSSRYLVKRTGEKVFLECVQDMDHENMFWYRQDPGLGLRLIYFSYDVKMKEKGDIPEGYSVSREKKERFSLILESASTNQTSMYLCASSPNSYEQYFGPGTRLTVT.

The CDR3 DNA sequence: TGCGCCAGCAGCTTGGCCGCACAGGGGGAAGCTTTCTTT. It encodes CASSLAAQGEAFF. The chain couples TRBV5-1 to TRBJ1-1; 7 positions agree with TRBD1. The CDR3 spans 13 residues. V shed 0 bases and J 8 bases; nucleotides not matched to a gene: 4. Germline values: CDR1 SGHRS, CDR2 YFSETQ.

The rearrangement uses TRBV2 and TRBJ2-7; 7 nucleotides match TRBD1. Germline CDR1 is SNHLY and CDR2 is FYNNEI. V gave up 2 bases and J gave up 4 bases; unmatched junction bases: 5. This CDR3 has 14 residues. DNA of the CDR3: TGTGCCAGCAGTGAACCGGGACAGTTATACGAGCAGTACTTC. The encoded protein is CASSEPGQLYEQYF.

This clone was seen just once. This chain links TRBV28 with TRBJ1-4; D ambiguous. The length of the CDR3 is 15 residues. Germline V gene sequence: CDR1 MDHEN, CDR2 SYDVKM. V lost 4 bases, J lost 0 bases, and 9 bases lay in between. This chain's CDR3 is CASSSYRATNEKLFF. Here the CDR3 DNA reads TGTGCCAGCAGTTCCTACAGAGCAACTAATGAAAAACTGTTTTTT.

CDR3 amino acids: CASSFRDRGNQLFF. For the CDR3, the DNA is TGTGCCAGCAGTTTCAGGGACAGGGGGAACCAACTGTTTTTT. The chain uses TRBV6-5 and TRBJ1-4, with 11 bases matching TRBD1. With V trimmed by 4 bases and J by 12 bases, 7 bases remained unmatched. From germline, CDR1 is MNHEY and CDR2 SVGAGI. The CDR3 has 14 residues.

This clone was detected once. The rearrangement links TRBV28 to TRBJ1-5, with TRBD1 matching over 7 bases. The CDR3 spans 14 residues. Per germline, CDR1 MDHEN and CDR2 SYDVKM. The trim removed 5 bases at V and 3 bases at J, leaving 4 bases unmatched. Here the CDR3 reads CASSRQGVNQPQHF. The CDR3 DNA sequence: TGTGCCAGCAGTCGACAGGGAGTCAATCAGCCCCAGCATTTT.

The chain uses TRBV2 and TRBJ1-1; D is possibly TRBD1 (5 bases). The CDR3 covers 14 residues. With 7 bases removed from V and 0 bases from J, the gap between germline ends came to 12 bases. Germline V gene data show CDR1 as SNHLY and CDR2 as FYNNEI. The CDR3 bases are TGTGCCAGCACCCCTGACAGTTTGAACACTGAAGCTTTCTTT. It translates to CASTPDSLNTEAFF. Full variable domain (missing parts from reference TRBV2 and TRBJ1-1): EPEVTQTPSHQVTQMGQEVILRCVPISNHLYFYWYRQILGQKVEFLVSFYNNEISEKSEIFDDQFSVERPDGSNFTLKIRSTKLEDSAMYFCASTPDSLNTEAFFGQGTRLTVV.

The chain links TRBV19 to TRBJ1-1, with D possibly matching TRBD1 (5 bases). The CDR3 totals 17 residues. The V end lost 1 base, the J end lost 2 bases, and 17 bases lay between the germline ends. CDR1 is LNHDA, CDR2 SQIVND, per germline (reference sequence). For the CDR3, the DNA is TGTGCCAGTAGTATAGGATCCCAGGACATTCCAAACACTGAAGCTTTCTTT. The encoded protein is CASSIGSQDIPNTEAFF.

The chain joins TRBV2 to TRBJ2-1; 10 nucleotides align to TRBD2. The V gene's germline CDR1 is SNHLY and CDR2 FYNNEI. With 7 bases clipped from V and 11 bases from J, the junction kept 14 bases outside the gene matches. CDR3 size: 15 residues. The CDR3 DNA sequence: TGTGCCAGCATGTCCTCGACTAGCGGGTTTTCAAAGCAGTTCTTC. This translates into CASMSSTSGFSKQFF.

The chain uses TRBV6-6 and TRBJ1-3, with unresolved D. This CDR3 has 14 amino acids. The V gene's germline CDR1 is MNHNY and CDR2 SVGAGI (reference sequence). With 7 bases removed from V and 2 bases from J, the gap between germline ends came to 12 bases. CDR3 coding DNA: TGTGCCAGCAACGGGGTAGTAGCTGGAAACACCATATATTTT. As protein: CASNGVVAGNTIYF.

The V and J genes are TRBV6-5 and TRBJ1-2; TRBD1 matches at 8 bases. This CDR3 is built from 15 residues. J lost 3 bases, V lost 8 bases, and 11 bases had no gene match. Germline CDR1 reads MNHEY; CDR2 reads SVGAGI. The CDR3 loop reads CASGRQGAYDYGYTF. CDR3 coding DNA: TGTGCCAGCGGGAGGCAGGGGGCGTATGACTATGGCTACACCTTC.

The chain employs TRBV27 and TRBJ1-5, with D unresolved. Trimming removed 4 bases at V and 5 bases at J, with 6 bases between. This CDR3 has 12 amino acids. Germline CDR1 and CDR2: MNHEY and SMNVEV (reference sequence). CDR3 in amino acids: CASSYIDQPQHF. Written as DNA, the CDR3 is TGTGCCAGCAGTTATATCGATCAGCCCCAGCATTTT.

J is TRBJ2-7 and V is TRBV10-2; 15 nucleotides match TRBD2. From germline, CDR1 is WSHSY and CDR2 SAAADI. V was pared by 6 bases and J by 1 base, with 4 bases of the junction left unmatched. CDR3 size: 16 residues. The CDR3: CASSQGTSGRSYEQYF. CDR3 DNA sequence: TGCGCCAGCAGCCAAGGGACTAGCGGGAGGTCCTACGAGCAGTACTTC.

This clone was picked up one time. The chain links TRBV30 to TRBJ2-3, with a possible D match to TRBD1 (6 bases). With 5 bases removed from V and 2 bases from J, the gap between germline ends came to 14 bases. Germline CDR1 and CDR2: GTSNPN and SVGIG (reference sequence). The CDR3 has 14 residues. CDR3 amino acids: CAWSGDRATDTQYF. The CDR3 DNA sequence: TGTGCCTGGTCAGGGGATAGAGCCACAGATACGCAGTATTTT.

The rearrangement links TRBV6-5 to TRBJ1-4, with TRBD1 as a possible D gene (6 bases). The CDR3 spans 14 residues. Trimming removed 6 bases from V and 5 bases from J, with 13 bases in between. CDR1 and CDR2 from the germline V gene are MNHEY and SVGAGI. CDR3 bases: TGTGCCAGCAGGCCCGGACAGAGAAATGAAAAACTGTTTTTT. Residues: CASRPGQRNEKLFF.

The chain combines TRBV29-1 with TRBJ2-7; the match to TRBD2 covers 10 bases. V dropped 6 bases and J dropped 4; count of bases not matched to a gene: 3. Germline assignment: CDR1 SQVTM and CDR2 ANQGSEA. The CDR3 loop spans 12 amino acids. The DNA of the CDR3 is TGCAGCGTCGATAGCGGGAGGTACGAGCAGTACTTC. Encoded protein: CSVDSGRYEQYF.

The genes are TRBV6-1 and TRBJ1-4; a possible D gene is TRBD1 (5 bases). Germline-derived CDR1 and CDR2 are MNHNS and SASEGT. The ends were cut back, 2 bases at V and 8 bases at J, with 18 bases in the middle. The CDR3 loop spans 16 amino acids. CDR3 sequence reads: CASSEPPAGLSEKLFF. The CDR3 DNA sequence: TGTGCCAGCAGTGAACCCCCGGCAGGGTTGAGCGAAAAACTGTTTTTT.

This rearrangement joins TRBV30 to TRBJ2-7; D perhaps matches TRBD2 (6 bases). The germline V gene encodes CDR1 GTSNPN and CDR2 SVGIG (reference sequence). CDR3 length equals 14 residues. The V gene lost 0 bases and the J gene lost 7 bases, with 16 bases spanning the gap. The CDR3 reads CAWSVLRESREQYF. The CDR3 DNA reads as TGTGCCTGGAGTGTACTTCGGGAGAGTCGGGAGCAGTACTTC. Full variable domain (rest looked up from reference TRBV30 and TRBJ2-7): SQTIHQWPATLVQPVGSPLSLECTVEGTSNPNLYWYRQAAGRGLQLLFYSVGIGQISSEVPQNLSASRPQDRQFILSSKKLLLSDSGFYLCAWSVLRESREQYFGPGTRLTVT.

This clone was recorded once. The chain links TRBV28 to TRBJ2-1, with 14 bases aligning to TRBD2. Per germline, CDR1 MDHEN and CDR2 SYDVKM. This CDR3 is built from 14 residues. After removal of 6 bases from V and 9 bases from J, the junction contained 4 bases not matched to a gene. CDR3 DNA sequence: TGTGCCAGCAGCTCCGGACTAGCGGGAGGTGAGCAGTTCTTC. It yields the protein CASSSGLAGGEQFF.

This chain connects TRBV19 to TRBJ1-2; D perhaps matches TRBD1 (5 bases). Germline V gene data show CDR1 as LNHDA and CDR2 as SQIVND (reference sequence). V was pared by 5 bases and J by 6 bases, with 10 bases between. The CDR3 has 12 amino acids. CDR3 coding DNA: TGTGCCAGTAGTCCGGGGGAGCATGGCTACACCTTC. It codes for CASSPGEHGYTF.

The rearrangement joins TRBV11-2 to TRBJ1-1; D possibly corresponds to TRBD1 (5 bases). Trimming took 3 bases from V and 1 from J, leaving 18 bases between them. Germline V gene data show CDR1 as SGHAT and CDR2 as FQNNGV. This CDR3 region has 17 residues. CDR3 residues: CASSLLVKMTENTEAFF. The CDR3 nucleotides read TGTGCCAGCAGCTTGCTGGTAAAAATGACAGAGAACACTGAAGCTTTCTTT.